The T cell receptor (beta chain) described here comes from a study of cytomegalovirus exposure and HLA in healthy donors. 60 Vbeta and 13 Jbeta primers were used in PCR. TCRdb's table, derived via immunoSEQ multiplex PCR, lists solely in-frame clones and lacks some. The sample shows more than 80,000 clones, roughly three quarters of them seen only once. The V gene end was trimmed by 6 bases and the J gene end by 7 bases; junction bases not matched to a gene: 11. There are 17 residues in the CDR3. CDR1 and CDR2 from the germline V gene are LGHNA and YNFKEQ. This sequence joins TRBV4-2 and TRBJ2-1; 14 positions agree with TRBD2. Sequencing was performed on PBMCs. The receptor was derived from a woman aged 60-75 years in good health and CMV-seropositive. The CDR3 spells CASSHRGTSGSPNEQFF. CDR3 bases: TGTGCCAGCAGTCACAGAGGGACTAGCGGGAGCCCTAATGAGCAGTTCTTC.